Listed here are 8 T cell receptor beta chains from one sample, sequenced in a study of T cells in tuberculosis. Method: immunoSEQ multiplex PCR; TCRdb's copy keeps in-frame clones and lacks some. The data show under 40,000 clones, over 90% seen once. The sample was PBMCs. The receptors here all came from a donor between 10 and 35 years old with latent tuberculosis or without tuberculosis infection.

CDR3 sequence: CASSLSQGIGVNTEAFF. The CDR3 coding sequence is TGCGCCAGCAGCTTGTCACAGGGGATAGGGGTGAACACTGAAGCTTTCTTT. The J gene is TRBJ1-1, the V gene TRBV5-1, with 7 bases lining up with TRBD1. Germline CDR1 and CDR2: SGHRS and YFSETQ. The CDR3 loop spans 17 amino acids. Losses at the gene ends were 1 base for V and 0 bases for J; bases not matched to a gene: 9.

J is TRBJ2-7 and V is TRBV5-1; a weak D match, TRBD2 (5 bases). Trimming took off 1 base at V and 6 bases at J, with 8 bases between the two ends. In germline, CDR1 is SGHRS, CDR2 YFSETQ. This CDR3 comprises 12 residues. The CDR3 DNA reads as TGCGCCAGCAGCTTGATAAGCGGCGAGCAGTACTTC. Its protein product is CASSLISGEQYF. The whole variable domain, remainder taken from reference TRBV5-1 and TRBJ2-7, is KAGVTQTPRYLIKTRGQQVTLSCSPISGHRSVSWYQQTPGQGLQFLFEYFSETQRNKGNFPGRFSGRQFSNSRSEMNVSTLELGDSALYLCASSLISGEQYFGPGTRLTVT.

V and J are TRBV9 and TRBJ1-1; D uncertain. CDR3 size: 16 residues. The germline V gene encodes CDR1 SGDLS and CDR2 YYNGEE. V was shortened by 2 bases and J by 2 bases, with 16 bases between the two germline ends. The DNA for the CDR3 is TGTGCCAGCAGCGTCGGTCCCCAAACAGCAAACACTGAAGCTTTCTTT. Translating gives CASSVGPQTANTEAFF.

The J gene is TRBJ1-4, the V gene TRBV7-6; D might be TRBD1 (5 bases). Germline CDR1 reads SGHVS; CDR2 reads FNYEAQ. The CDR3 extends over 13 amino acids. Trimming cost V 5 bases and J 12 bases, with 16 bases left between them. The CDR3 region is CASSPRDWGELFF. The DNA for the CDR3 is TGTGCCAGCAGCCCACGGGACTGGGGAGAACTGTTTTTT.

The chain combines TRBV5-4 with TRBJ1-2; D is perhaps TRBD1 (6 bases). The CDR3 runs 17 residues. V lost 3 bases and J 1 base, leaving 19 bases between the germline ends. Germline lookup yields CDR1 SGHNT and CDR2 YYREEE (reference sequence). CDR3: CASSSGGRTVYNYGYTF. CDR3 DNA: TGTGCCAGCAGCTCGGGGGGACGGACAGTTTATAACTATGGCTACACCTTC. Full variable domain (remainder filled in from reference TRBV5-4 and TRBJ1-2): ETGVTQSPTHLIKTRGQQVTLRCSSQSGHNTVSWYQQALGQGPQFIFQYYREEENGRGNFPPRFSGLQFPNYSSELNVNALELDDSALYLCASSSGGRTVYNYGYTFGSGTRLTVV.

This clone has a single count. This sequence joins TRBV11-3 and TRBJ2-2, with 7 bases that match TRBD1. Germline values: CDR1 SGHNT, CDR2 YENEEA. The V and J ends lost 1 base and 1 base, in that order; junction bases with no gene match: 3. CDR3 length equals 16 residues. CDR3 amino acids: CASSLGGGENTGELFF. DNA of the CDR3: TGTGCCAGCAGCTTAGGAGGGGGCGAGAACACCGGGGAGCTGTTTTTT.

The chain recombines TRBV28 with TRBJ1-2; D is possibly TRBD1 (5 bases). The CDR3 length is 11 residues. V shed 6 bases and J shed 7 bases, with 9 bases lying between them. From germline, CDR1 is MDHEN and CDR2 SYDVKM. The CDR3 DNA follows: TGTGCCAGCAGCAGGGATTTTGGCTACACCTTC. Amino acid sequence: CASSRDFGYTF.

The V gene is TRBV27, the J gene TRBJ1-2; 9 positions match TRBD1. V shed 6 bases and J 7 bases; nucleotides not matched to a gene: 6. The CDR3 length is 13 residues. Germline V CDR1 and CDR2: MNHEY, SMNVEV (reference sequence). The CDR3 DNA follows: TGTGCCAGCAGGCTACAGGGGGCAAGTGGCTACACCTTC. It yields the protein CASRLQGASGYTF.